This entry lists 21 T cell receptor beta chains sequenced from one sample in a study of patients and donors after allogeneic stem cell transplantation. TCRdb re-called the RT-PCR reads with MiXCR, one entry per CDR3 protein. The sample yields 1,300 or so distinct CDR3 sequences, less than 45% seen once. Material for sequencing was blood, either unsorted or a sorted T cell fraction (not recorded which). Receptors originate from a human donor who was either an allogeneic HSCT recipient or a stem cell or donor lymphocyte infusion donor (not recorded which). It is not recorded whose cells these are; they may come from a transplant donor.

V is TRBV13 and J is TRBJ2-1, with D tentatively TRBD2 (6 bases). The CDR3 consists of 14 residues. CDR1 and CDR2 (germline): PRHDT, FYEKMQ (reference sequence). Trimming removed 0 bases at V and 8 bases at J, with 11 bases between. CDR3: CASSLGSRRDEQFF. CDR3 sequence (DNA): TGTGCCAGCAGCTTAGGTTCCCGGAGGGATGAGCAGTTCTTC. Using reference TRBV13 and TRBJ2-1 for the parts outside the CDR3, the full variable domain is AAGVIQSPRHLIKEKRETATLKCYPIPRHDTVYWYQQGPGQDPQFLISFYEKMQSDKGSIPDRFSAQQFSDYHSELNMSSLELGDSALYFCASSLGSRRDEQFFGPGTRLTVL.

In this sample, this clonotype is medium-sized. This sequence joins TRBV29-1 and TRBJ2-4; a possible D gene is TRBD2 (6 bases). V shed 6 bases and J shed 8 bases, with 11 bases lying between them. The CDR3 is 11 amino acids. The germline V gene has CDR1 SQVTM and CDR2 ANQGSEA. CDR3 sequence: CSVSGGHIQYF. CDR3 nucleotide sequence: TGCAGCGTGTCAGGAGGGCACATTCAGTACTTC.

The chain employs TRBV28 and TRBJ1-6; D is possibly TRBD1 (5 bases). V was pared by 6 bases and J by 6 bases, with 15 bases between. Germline assignment: CDR1 MDHEN and CDR2 SYDVKM. The length of the CDR3 is 15 residues. CDR3 nucleotide sequence: TGTGCCAGCAGCCCTTCGGGGACCTTTAATTCACCCCTCCACTTT. Its protein product is CASSPSGTFNSPLHF. The complete variable domain, with remaining parts taken from reference TRBV28 and TRBJ1-6, reads DVKVTQSSRYLVKRTGEKVFLECVQDMDHENMFWYRQDPGLGLRLIYFSYDVKMKEKGDIPEGYSVSREKKERFSLILESASTNQTSMYLCASSPSGTFNSPLHFGNGTRLTVT.

The chain recombines TRBV11-1 with TRBJ1-2; 9 bases are a match to TRBD1. This CDR3 is built from 15 residues. Per the germline V gene, CDR1 is SGHAT and CDR2 is FQDESV (reference sequence). The J segment lost 4 bases and the V segment lost 3 bases, leaving 6 bases of the junction unmatched. CDR3 sequence: CASSFGDRGFYGYTF. The CDR3 nucleotides are TGTGCCAGCAGCTTCGGAGACAGGGGGTTCTATGGCTACACCTTC.

This clonotype is a singleton in its sample. This rearrangement joins TRBV6-5 to TRBJ2-3; a possible D gene is TRBD2 (6 bases). V shed 5 bases and J shed 1 base, with 19 bases lying between them. CDR3 size: 17 residues. Germline-derived CDR1 and CDR2 are MNHEY and SVGAGI. The CDR3 DNA reads as TGTGCCAGCAGTGCTACCCCGGGGGATACTGGCACAGATACGCAGTATTTT. It translates to CASSATPGDTGTDTQYF.

J is TRBJ2-3 and V is TRBV29-1; TRBD2 aligns across 7 bases. The CDR3 length is 14 residues. Germline-derived CDR1 and CDR2 are SQVTM and ANQGSEA. The V gene end was trimmed by 8 bases and the J gene end by 1 base; junction bases not matched to a gene: 9. This CDR3 is CSTGTGGGTDTQYF. CDR3 nucleotides: TGCAGCACCGGAACGGGGGGTGGCACAGATACGCAGTATTTT.

The rearrangement links TRBV15 to TRBJ1-1; 7 bases are a match to TRBD1. V lost 4 bases, J lost 11 bases, and 10 bases stayed unmatched. Looked up from germline, CDR1 is LNHNV and CDR2 is YYDKDF (reference sequence). The CDR3 totals 13 residues. CDR3 protein: CATSTSADRRAFF. The CDR3 region has the DNA TGTGCCACCAGCACCTCCGCGGACAGGAGGGCTTTCTTT.

The J gene is TRBJ2-7, the V gene TRBV7-3; TRBD2 matches at 7 bases. Germline loops: CDR1 SGHTA, CDR2 FQGTGA. The CDR3 is 15 residues long. Trimming at V came to 1 base and at J to 3 bases, leaving 6 bases not matched to a gene. The CDR3 region has the DNA TGTGCCAGCAGCTTAATGGCGGGAGAGCTCTACGAGCAGTACTTC. Its translation: CASSLMAGELYEQYF.

Judged by abundance, this clonotype is large. This chain joins TRBV7-2 and TRBJ2-1; D gene ambiguous. This CDR3 region has 13 residues. CDR1 and CDR2 from the germline V gene are SGHTA and FQGNSA. Trimming took 3 bases from V and 0 from J, leaving 3 bases between them. The CDR3 is CASSLGSYNEQFF. In DNA, the CDR3 is TGTGCCAGCAGCTTGGGCTCCTACAATGAGCAGTTCTTC.

This clonotype showed up just a few times. The chain couples TRBV7-2 to TRBJ2-3, with 9 nucleotides matching TRBD2. V gave up 5 bases and J gave up 0 bases; unmatched junction bases: 6. CDR3 length equals 16 residues. Germline loops: CDR1 SGHTA, CDR2 FQGNSA. The CDR3 sequence: CASSKSSGTSTDTQYF. The CDR3 nucleotides read TGTGCCAGCAGCAAGTCTAGCGGGACTAGCACAGATACGCAGTATTTT.

The gene calls are TRBV6-1 and TRBJ1-5; D gene ambiguous. The germline V and J ends were trimmed by 7 bases and 4 bases, with 11 bases remaining between them. Germline CDR1 is MNHNS and CDR2 is SASEGT. CDR3 length: 13 residues. CDR3 sequence reads: CASTLDRNQPQHF. For the CDR3, the DNA is TGTGCCAGCACCCTGGACCGGAATCAGCCCCAGCATTTT.

This clonotype was observed a handful of times. CDR3 amino acids: CSAPRLVGGNEQFF. In DNA, the CDR3 is TGCAGTGCCCCCCGGCTAGTCGGGGGAAATGAGCAGTTCTTC. V is TRBV20-1 and J is TRBJ2-1, with D perhaps TRBD2 (6 bases). This CDR3 is built from 14 residues. Germline CDR1 DFQATT, CDR2 SNEGSKA (reference sequence). Trimming took off 6 bases at V and 7 bases at J, with 19 bases between the two ends.

This clonotype appeared a few times. The junction does not match germline at one end; this may be a read error. The V gene is TRBV12-3 or TRBV12-4, the J gene TRBJ1-5, with D possibly matching TRBD1 (6 bases). CDR3 length equals 17 residues. The CDR3 region is CASSLAPGVGGNQPQHF. DNA of the CDR3: TGTGCCAGCAGCTTAGCGCCAGGGGTTGGGGGCAATCAGCCCCAGCATTTT.

This clonotype has just one count. CDR3 residues: CASSEGLPYEQYF. The CDR3 region has the DNA TGTGCCAGCTCCGAGGGGCTACCCTACGAGCAGTACTTC. The gene calls are TRBV18 and TRBJ2-7; the D gene could be TRBD1 or TRBD2 (5 bases each). Germline values: CDR1 KGHSH, CDR2 LQKENI. V dropped 6 bases and J dropped 2 bases, with 11 bases sitting between them. The CDR3 length is 13 residues. Together with reference TRBV18 and TRBJ2-7, the CDR3 gives the full variable domain: NAGVMQNPRHLVRRRGQEARLRCSPMKGHSHVYWYRQLPEEGLKFMVYLQKENIIDESGMPKERFSAEFPKEGPSILRIQQVVRGDSAAYFCASSEGLPYEQYFGPGTRLTVT.

V usage is TRBV10-3 and J usage is TRBJ2-3; 8 nucleotides line up with TRBD2. In germline, CDR1 is ENHRY, CDR2 SYGVKD. V shed 6 bases, J shed 2 bases, and the junction held 7 bases outside the gene matches. The CDR3 length is 15 residues. The DNA of the CDR3 is TGTGCCATCAGCCCAAGCGGGGGCCTCACAGATACGCAGTATTTT. This codes for CAISPSGGLTDTQYF.

This clonotype was counted between two and nine times. J is TRBJ2-7 and V is TRBV25-1; a weak D match, TRBD1 (5 bases). Germline-derived CDR1 and CDR2 are MGHDK and SYGVNS. V was trimmed by 7 bases and J by 4 bases, leaving 11 bases between them. CDR3 length: 12 residues. The CDR3 loop reads CASTGARYEQYF. Here the CDR3 DNA reads TGTGCCAGCACTGGGGCTAGGTACGAGCAGTACTTC.

The chain is built from TRBV2 and TRBJ2-7; maybe TRBD2 (5 bases). This CDR3 contains 12 residues. V was shortened by 2 bases and J by 5 bases, with 7 bases between the two germline ends. Per the germline V gene, CDR1 is SNHLY and CDR2 is FYNNEI. The CDR3 DNA follows: TGTGCCAGCAGTGAAACGCGGGACGAGCAGTACTTC. This gives the protein CASSETRDEQYF.

The chain carries TRBV6-2 or TRBV6-3 and TRBJ2-1; 7 positions agree with TRBD2. CDR1 is MNHEY and CDR2 is SVGEGT in the germline V gene. The CDR3 runs 16 residues. Losses at the gene ends were 2 bases for V and 6 bases for J; bases not matched to a gene: 10. CDR3 coding DNA: TGTGCCAGCAGTTACGCGGCGGGAGAAGGAGGCAATGAGCAGTTCTTC. This gives the protein CASSYAAGEGGNEQFF.

This clonotype is large (0.1 to 1%) within its sample. The chain uses TRBV6-6 and TRBJ1-3; D call uncertain. CDR3 length: 13 residues. Per germline, CDR1 MNHNY and CDR2 SVGAGI (reference sequence). V lost 4 bases to trimming and J lost 3 bases, with 7 bases between them. CDR3 bases: TGTGCCAGCAGTTCCGACGGTGGAAACACCATATATTTT. This codes for CASSSDGGNTIYF.

By sample fraction, this clonotype is large (0.1 to 1%). The V gene is TRBV21-1, the J gene TRBJ1-2; the DNA was not compared with TRBD1, the D call given in the table. TRBV21-1 is annotated as a pseudogene. The CDR3 runs 14 residues. CDR3 sequence reads: CASSTTGWNYGYTF. As DNA, the CDR3 is TGTGCCAGCAGTACCACAGGGTGGAACTATGGCTACACCTTC.

This chain uses TRBV7-2 with TRBJ2-1; 8 positions agree with TRBD1. The CDR3 is 16 amino acids. The J segment lost 7 bases and the V segment lost 1 base, leaving 9 bases of the junction unmatched. Germline V CDR1 and CDR2: SGHTA, FQGNSA. CDR3 DNA sequence: TGTGCCAGCAGCTTAGACGGTCAGGGGGCTTCGAATGAGCAGTTCTTC. As protein: CASSLDGQGASNEQFF.